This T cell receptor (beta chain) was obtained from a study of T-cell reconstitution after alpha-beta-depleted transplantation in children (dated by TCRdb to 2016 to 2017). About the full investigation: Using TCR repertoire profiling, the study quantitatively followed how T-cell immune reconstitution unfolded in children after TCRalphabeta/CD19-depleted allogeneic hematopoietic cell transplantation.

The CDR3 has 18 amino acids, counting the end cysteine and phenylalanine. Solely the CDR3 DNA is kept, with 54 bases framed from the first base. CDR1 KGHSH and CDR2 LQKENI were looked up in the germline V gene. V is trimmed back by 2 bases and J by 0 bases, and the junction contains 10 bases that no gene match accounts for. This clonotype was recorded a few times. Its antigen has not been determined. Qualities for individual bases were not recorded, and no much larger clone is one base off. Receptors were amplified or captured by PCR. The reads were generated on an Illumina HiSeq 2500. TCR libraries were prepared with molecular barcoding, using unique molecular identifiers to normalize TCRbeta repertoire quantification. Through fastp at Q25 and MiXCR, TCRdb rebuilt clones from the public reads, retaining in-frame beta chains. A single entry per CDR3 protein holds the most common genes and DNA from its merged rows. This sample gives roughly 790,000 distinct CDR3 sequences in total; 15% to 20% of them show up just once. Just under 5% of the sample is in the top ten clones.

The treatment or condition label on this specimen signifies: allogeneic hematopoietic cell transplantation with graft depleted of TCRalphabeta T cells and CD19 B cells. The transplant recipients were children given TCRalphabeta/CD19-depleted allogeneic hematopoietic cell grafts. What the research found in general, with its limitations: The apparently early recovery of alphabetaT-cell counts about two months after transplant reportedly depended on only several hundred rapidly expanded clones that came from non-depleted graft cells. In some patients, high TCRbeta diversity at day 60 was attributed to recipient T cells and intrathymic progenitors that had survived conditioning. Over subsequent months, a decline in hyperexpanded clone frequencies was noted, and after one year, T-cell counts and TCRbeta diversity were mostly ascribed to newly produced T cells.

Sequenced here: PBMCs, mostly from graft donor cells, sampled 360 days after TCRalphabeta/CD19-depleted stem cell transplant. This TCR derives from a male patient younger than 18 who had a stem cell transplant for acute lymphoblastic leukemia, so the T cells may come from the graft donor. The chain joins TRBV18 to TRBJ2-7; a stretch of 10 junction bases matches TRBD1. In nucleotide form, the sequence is TGTGCCAGCTCACCATATGTTGTTGGGGACAGGGGCTCCTACGAGCAGTACTTC. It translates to CASSPYVVGDRGSYEQYF.